The T cell receptor (beta chain) described here comes from a study of blood T cells in healthy people across ages. Next came a second PCR, run for about 6 to 12 cycles, which used a sample-barcoded 5' primer along with a J-beta primer mix. TCRdb re-called the 5' RACE reads with MiXCR, one entry per CDR3 protein. Of roughly 1,500,000 distinct CDR3 sequences in the sample, around two fifths are singletons; the top ten hold approximately 7.9%. This clonotype occurred a few times. There are 17 residues in the CDR3. Trimming stripped 0 bases from V and 0 bases from J, with 16 bases between. Germline lookup yields CDR1 SGDLS and CDR2 YYNGEE. The sample, approximately 10 milliliters of peripheral blood, was drawn from each donor. The total RNA that was extracted per sample amounted to at least 5.5 micrograms.

The receptor was derived from a woman younger than 30 in good health. Sequencing input: blood. The chain has TRBV9 and TRBJ2-7; D not resolved. CDR3 DNA: TGTGCCAGCAGCGTAGAAGGAACTCCCATGAGCTCCTACGAGCAGTACTTC. This translates into CASSVEGTPMSSYEQYF.